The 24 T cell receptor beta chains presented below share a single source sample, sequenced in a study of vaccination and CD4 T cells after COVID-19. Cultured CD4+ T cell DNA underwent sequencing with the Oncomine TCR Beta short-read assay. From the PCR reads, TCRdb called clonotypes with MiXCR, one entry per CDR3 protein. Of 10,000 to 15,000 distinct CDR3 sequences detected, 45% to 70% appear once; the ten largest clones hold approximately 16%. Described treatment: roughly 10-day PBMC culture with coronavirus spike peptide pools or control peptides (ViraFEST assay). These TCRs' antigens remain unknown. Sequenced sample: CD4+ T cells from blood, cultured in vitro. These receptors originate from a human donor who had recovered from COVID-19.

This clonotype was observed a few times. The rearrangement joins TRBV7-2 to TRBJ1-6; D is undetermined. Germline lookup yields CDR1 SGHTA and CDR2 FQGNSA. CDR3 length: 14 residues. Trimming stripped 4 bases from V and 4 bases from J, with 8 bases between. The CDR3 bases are TGTGCCAGCAGCTCGACATCATATAATTCACCCCTCCACTTT. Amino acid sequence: CASSSTSYNSPLHF.

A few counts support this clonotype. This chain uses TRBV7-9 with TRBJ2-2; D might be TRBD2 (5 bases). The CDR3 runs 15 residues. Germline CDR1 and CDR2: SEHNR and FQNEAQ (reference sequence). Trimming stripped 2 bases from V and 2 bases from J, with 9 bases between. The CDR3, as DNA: TGTGCCAGCAGCTTATTGGGAGCTAACACCGGGGAGCTGTTTTTT. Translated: CASSLLGANTGELFF.

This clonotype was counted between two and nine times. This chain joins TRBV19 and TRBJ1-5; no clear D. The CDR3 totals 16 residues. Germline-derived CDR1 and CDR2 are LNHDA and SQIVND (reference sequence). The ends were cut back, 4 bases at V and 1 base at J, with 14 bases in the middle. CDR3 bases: TGTGCCAGTAGTACCCAGCCCCGAGCCAGCAATCAGCCCCAGCATTTT. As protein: CASSTQPRASNQPQHF. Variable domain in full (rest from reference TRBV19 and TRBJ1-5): DGGITQSPKYLFRKEGQNVTLSCEQNLNHDAMYWYRQDPGQGLRLIYYSQIVNDFQKGDIAEGYSVSREKKESFPLTVTSAQKNPTAFYLCASSTQPRASNQPQHFGDGTRLSIL.

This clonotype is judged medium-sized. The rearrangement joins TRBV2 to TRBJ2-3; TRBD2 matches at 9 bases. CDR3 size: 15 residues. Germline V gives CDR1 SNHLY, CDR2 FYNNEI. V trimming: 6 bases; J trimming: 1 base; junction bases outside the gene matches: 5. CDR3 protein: CASSVAGEGTDTQYF. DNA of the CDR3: TGTGCCAGCAGCGTAGCGGGAGAGGGCACAGATACGCAGTATTTT.

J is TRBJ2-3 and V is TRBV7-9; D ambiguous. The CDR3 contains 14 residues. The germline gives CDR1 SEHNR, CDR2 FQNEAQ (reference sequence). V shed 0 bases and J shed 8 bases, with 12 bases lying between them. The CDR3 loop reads CASSLAGSPGTQYF. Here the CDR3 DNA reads TGTGCCAGCAGCTTAGCGGGATCACCGGGTACGCAGTATTTT.

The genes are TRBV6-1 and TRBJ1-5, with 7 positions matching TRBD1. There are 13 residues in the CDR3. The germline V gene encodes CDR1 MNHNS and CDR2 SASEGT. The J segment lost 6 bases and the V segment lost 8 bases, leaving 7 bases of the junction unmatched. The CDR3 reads CASGSTGTQPQHF. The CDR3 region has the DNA TGTGCCAGCGGATCGACAGGGACTCAGCCCCAGCATTTT.

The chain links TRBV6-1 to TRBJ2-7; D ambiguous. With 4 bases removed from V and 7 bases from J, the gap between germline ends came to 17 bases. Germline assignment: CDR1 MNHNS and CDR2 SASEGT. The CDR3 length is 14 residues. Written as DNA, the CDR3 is TGTGCCAGCAGTGGGCGCCCCAAGGACGTGGAGCAGTACTTC. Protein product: CASSGRPKDVEQYF.

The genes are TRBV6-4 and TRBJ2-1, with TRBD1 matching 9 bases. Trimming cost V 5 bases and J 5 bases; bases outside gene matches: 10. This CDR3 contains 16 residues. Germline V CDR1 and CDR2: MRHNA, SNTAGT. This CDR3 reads CASSKSPGTGHNEQFF. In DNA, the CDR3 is TGTGCCAGCAGTAAAAGCCCCGGGACAGGGCACAATGAGCAGTTCTTC.

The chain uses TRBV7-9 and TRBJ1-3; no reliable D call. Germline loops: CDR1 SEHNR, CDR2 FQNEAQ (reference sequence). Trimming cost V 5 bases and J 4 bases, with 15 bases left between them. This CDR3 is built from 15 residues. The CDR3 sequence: CASSLGSNQGNTIYF. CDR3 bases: TGTGCCAGCAGCCTCGGGTCCAACCAAGGAAACACCATATATTTT. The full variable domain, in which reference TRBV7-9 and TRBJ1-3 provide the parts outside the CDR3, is DTGVSQNPRHKITKRGQNVTFRCDPISEHNRLYWYRQTLGQGPEFLTYFQNEAQLEKSRLLSDRFSAERPKGSFSTLEIQRTEQGDSAMYLCASSLGSNQGNTIYFGEGSWLTVV.

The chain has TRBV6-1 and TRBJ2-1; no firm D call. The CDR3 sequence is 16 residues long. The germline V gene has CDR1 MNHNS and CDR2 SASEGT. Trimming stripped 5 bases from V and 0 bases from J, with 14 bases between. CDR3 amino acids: CASSLQHPSSYNEQFF. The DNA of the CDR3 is TGTGCCAGCAGTCTACAACACCCGAGCTCCTACAATGAGCAGTTCTTC.

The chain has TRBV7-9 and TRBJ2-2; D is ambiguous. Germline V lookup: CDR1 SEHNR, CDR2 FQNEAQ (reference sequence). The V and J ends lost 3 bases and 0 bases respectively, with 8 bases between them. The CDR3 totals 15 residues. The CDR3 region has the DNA TGTGCCAGCAGCTTCCGTAGCTCGAACACCGGGGAGCTGTTTTTT. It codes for CASSFRSSNTGELFF.

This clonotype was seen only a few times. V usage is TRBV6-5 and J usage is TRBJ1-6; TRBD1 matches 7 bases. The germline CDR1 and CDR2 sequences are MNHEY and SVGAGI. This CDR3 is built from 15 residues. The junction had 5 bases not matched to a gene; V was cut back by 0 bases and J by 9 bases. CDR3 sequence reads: CASSYSGTAASPLHF. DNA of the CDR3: TGTGCCAGCAGTTACTCCGGGACAGCCGCTTCACCCCTCCACTTT.

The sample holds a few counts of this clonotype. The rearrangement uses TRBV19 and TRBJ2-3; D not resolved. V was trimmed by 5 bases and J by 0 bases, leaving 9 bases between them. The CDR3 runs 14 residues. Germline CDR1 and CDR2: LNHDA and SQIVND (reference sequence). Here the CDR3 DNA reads TGTGCCAGTAGTCCCGTCTCGAGCACAGATACGCAGTATTTT. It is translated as CASSPVSSTDTQYF.

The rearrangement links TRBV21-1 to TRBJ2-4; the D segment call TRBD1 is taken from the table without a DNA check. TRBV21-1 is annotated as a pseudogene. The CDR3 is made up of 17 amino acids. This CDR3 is CASSHTTDRLAKNIQYF. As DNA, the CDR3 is TGTGCCAGCAGCCATACCACCGACAGACTAGCCAAAAACATTCAGTACTTC.

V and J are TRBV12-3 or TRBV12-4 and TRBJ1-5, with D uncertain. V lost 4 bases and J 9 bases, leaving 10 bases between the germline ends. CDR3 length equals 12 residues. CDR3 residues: CASSSPPGPQHF. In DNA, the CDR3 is TGTGCCAGCAGTTCTCCCCCTGGGCCCCAGCATTTT.

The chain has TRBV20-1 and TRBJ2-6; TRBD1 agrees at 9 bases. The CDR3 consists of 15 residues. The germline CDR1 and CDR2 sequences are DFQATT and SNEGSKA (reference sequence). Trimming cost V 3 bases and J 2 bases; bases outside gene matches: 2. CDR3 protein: CSARRQGAGANVLTF. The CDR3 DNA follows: TGCAGTGCTAGGAGACAGGGGGCTGGGGCCAACGTCCTGACTTTC.

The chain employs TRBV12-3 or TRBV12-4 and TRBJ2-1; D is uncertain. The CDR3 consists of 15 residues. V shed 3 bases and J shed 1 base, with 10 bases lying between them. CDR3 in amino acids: CASSFGTASYNEQFF. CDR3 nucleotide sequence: TGTGCCAGCAGTTTCGGCACGGCGTCCTACAATGAGCAGTTCTTC.

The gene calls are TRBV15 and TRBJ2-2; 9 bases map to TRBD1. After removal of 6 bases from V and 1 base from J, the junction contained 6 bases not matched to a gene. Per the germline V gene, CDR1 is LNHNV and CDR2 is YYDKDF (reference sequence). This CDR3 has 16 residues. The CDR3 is CATRNPGQGNTGELFF. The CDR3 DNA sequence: TGTGCCACCAGAAATCCGGGACAGGGGAACACCGGGGAGCTGTTTTTT. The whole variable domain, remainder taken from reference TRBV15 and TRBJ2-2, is DAMVIQNPRYQVTQFGKPVTLSCSQTLNHNVMYWYQQKSSQAPKLLFHYYDKDFNNEADTPDNFQSRRPNTSFCFLDIRSPGLGDTAMYLCATRNPGQGNTGELFFGEGSRLTVL.

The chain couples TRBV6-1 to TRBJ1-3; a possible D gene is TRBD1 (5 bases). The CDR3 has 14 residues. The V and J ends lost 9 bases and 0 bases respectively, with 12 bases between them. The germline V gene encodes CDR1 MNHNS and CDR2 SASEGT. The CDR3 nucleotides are TGTGCCAGTTCGACAGACCTCTCTGGAAACACCATATATTTT. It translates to CASSTDLSGNTIYF.

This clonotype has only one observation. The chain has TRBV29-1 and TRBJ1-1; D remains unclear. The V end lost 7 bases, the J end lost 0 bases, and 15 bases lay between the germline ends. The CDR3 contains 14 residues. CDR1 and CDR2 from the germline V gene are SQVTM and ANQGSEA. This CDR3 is CSAASHGMNTEAFF. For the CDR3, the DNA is TGCAGCGCCGCCAGTCATGGGATGAACACTGAAGCTTTCTTT.

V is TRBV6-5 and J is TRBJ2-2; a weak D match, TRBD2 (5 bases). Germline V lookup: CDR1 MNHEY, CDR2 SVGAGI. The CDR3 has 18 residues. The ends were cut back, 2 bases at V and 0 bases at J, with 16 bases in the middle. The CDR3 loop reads CASSYTGNDNANTGELFF. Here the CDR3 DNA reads TGTGCCAGCAGTTACACGGGGAATGACAACGCGAACACCGGGGAGCTGTTTTTT.

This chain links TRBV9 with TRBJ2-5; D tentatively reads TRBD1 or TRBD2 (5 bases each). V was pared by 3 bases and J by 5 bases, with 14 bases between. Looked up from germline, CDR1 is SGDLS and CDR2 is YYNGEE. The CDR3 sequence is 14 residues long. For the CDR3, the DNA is TGTGCCAGCAGCGGACAGAACCGAGGGGAGACCCAGTACTTC. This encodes CASSGQNRGETQYF. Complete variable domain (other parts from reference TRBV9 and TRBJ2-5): DSGVTQTPKHLITATGQRVTLRCSPRSGDLSVYWYQQSLDQGLQFLIQYYNGEERAKGNILERFSAQQFPDLHSELNLSSLELGDSALYFCASSGQNRGETQYFGPGTRLLVL.

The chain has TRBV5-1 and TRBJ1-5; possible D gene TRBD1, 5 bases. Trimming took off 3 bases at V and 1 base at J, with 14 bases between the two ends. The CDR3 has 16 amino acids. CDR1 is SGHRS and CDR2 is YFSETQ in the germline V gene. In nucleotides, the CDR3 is TGCGCCAGCAGCTACGCCCAGGGAAACAGCAATCAGCCCCAGCATTTT. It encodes CASSYAQGNSNQPQHF. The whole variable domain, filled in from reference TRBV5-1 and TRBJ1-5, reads KAGVTQTPRYLIKTRGQQVTLSCSPISGHRSVSWYQQTPGQGLQFLFEYFSETQRNKGNFPGRFSGRQFSNSRSEMNVSTLELGDSALYLCASSYAQGNSNQPQHFGDGTRLSIL.

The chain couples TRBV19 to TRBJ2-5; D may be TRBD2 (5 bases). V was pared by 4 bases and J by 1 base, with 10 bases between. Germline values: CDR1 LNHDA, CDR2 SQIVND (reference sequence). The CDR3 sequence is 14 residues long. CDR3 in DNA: TGTGCCAGTAGTACGGGGAGCAGCCAAGAGACCCAGTACTTC. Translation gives CASSTGSSQETQYF.